A single sample is the source of the 30 T cell receptor beta chains below, sequenced in a study of sequential checkpoint blockade in melanoma. This table comes from immunoSEQ multiplex PCR, and its TCRdb copy is limited to in-frame clones, with some not included. The sample carries under 15,000 clones, under 30% recorded once. Treatment here: randomized to nivolumab then ipilimumab (arm A) or the reverse (arm B). The input for sequencing was tumor tissue (inferred from file names), taken from a patient given nivolumab and ipilimumab in sequence. The receptors here all came from a human donor with melanoma.

V gene TRBV29-1 combines with J gene TRBJ1-1; TRBD1 is a possible D gene (6 bases). This CDR3 contains 13 residues. Per germline, CDR1 SQVTM and CDR2 ANQGSEA. The V gene lost 6 bases and the J gene lost 5 bases, with 16 bases spanning the gap. The CDR3 spells CSVDYRVGTEAFF. For the CDR3, the DNA is TGCAGCGTGGATTACAGGGTTGGTACTGAAGCTTTCTTT.

This clone turned up a few times. This CDR3 reads CASTDRGVGIGEKLFF. In DNA, the CDR3 is TGTGCCAGTACCGACAGGGGTGTGGGAATTGGGGAAAAACTGTTTTTT. The chain joins TRBV10-3 to TRBJ1-4, with TRBD1 matching over 8 bases. After removal of 10 bases from V and 8 bases from J, the junction contained 18 bases not matched to a gene. The germline V gene encodes CDR1 ENHRY and CDR2 SYGVKD. This CDR3 spans 16 amino acids.

This clone appeared a few times. The CDR3 DNA is TGTGCCAGCAGCGAAAAAACCAACCTGAGAGAAAAACTGTTTTTT. Its protein is CASSEKTNLREKLFF. The V and J genes are TRBV14 and TRBJ1-4, with no clear D. Germline V gene lookup returns CDR1 SGHDN and CDR2 FVKESK. The CDR3 extends over 15 amino acids. Trimming removed 5 bases from V and 8 bases from J, with 18 bases in between.

In its sample, this clone was seen many times. J is TRBJ2-6 and V is TRBV11-3; D unclear. This CDR3 spans 14 amino acids. The V gene's germline CDR1 is SGHNT and CDR2 YENEEA. V was cut by 2 bases and J by 0 bases, with 2 bases left in between. This chain's CDR3 is CASSLSSGANVLTF. The CDR3 DNA reads as TGTGCCAGCAGCTTATCCTCTGGGGCCAACGTCCTGACTTTC.

The V call is TRBV28, the J call TRBJ1-2, with D possibly matching TRBD1 (5 bases). With 8 bases removed from V and 5 bases from J, the gap between germline ends came to 18 bases. Germline V lookup: CDR1 MDHEN, CDR2 SYDVKM. The CDR3 length is 14 residues. CDR3 sequence (DNA): TGTGCCAGCGGACAATATTCGGGGCGGTATGGCTACACCTTC. This codes for CASGQYSGRYGYTF.

The chain uses TRBV11-3 and TRBJ2-1, with TRBD1 identical over 7 bases. Trimming removed 4 bases from V and 3 bases from J; junction bases left unmatched: 15. Germline V gives CDR1 SGHNT, CDR2 YENEEA. The CDR3 runs 18 residues. CDR3 region: CASSSPAWTGTFYNEQFF. CDR3 DNA: TGTGCCAGCAGCTCTCCGGCCTGGACAGGAACCTTCTACAATGAGCAGTTCTTC.

This clone was seen a handful of times. The rearrangement joins TRBV10-3 to TRBJ2-1, with D tentatively TRBD1 (5 bases). Deletions cut 0 bases from V and 7 bases from J, with 10 bases between. The CDR3 runs 14 residues. CDR1 is ENHRY, CDR2 SYGVKD, per germline. The CDR3 sequence: CAISESGLENEQFF. CDR3 DNA: TGTGCCATCAGTGAGTCGGGGCTAGAAAATGAGCAGTTCTTC.

This clone was detected a few times. The chain recombines TRBV6-8 with TRBJ1-4, with no clear D. V was shortened by 2 bases and J by 7 bases, with 5 bases between the two germline ends. CDR1 and CDR2 from the germline V gene are MNHGY and SAAAGT. CDR3 size: 12 residues. CDR3 sequence reads: CASSYRVEKLFF. CDR3 sequence (DNA): TGTGCCAGCAGTTACAGGGTTGAAAAACTGTTTTTT.

This clone qualifies as medium-sized. The gene calls are TRBV28 and TRBJ2-2, with D possibly TRBD1 on 6 matching bases. CDR3 length: 14 amino acids. Trimming pared 3 bases from V and 4 bases from J, leaving 9 bases between. CDR1 is MDHEN and CDR2 is SYDVKM in the germline V gene. CDR3 loop: CASSFTGFTGELFF. For the CDR3, the DNA is TGTGCCAGCAGTTTCACAGGGTTCACCGGGGAGCTGTTTTTT.

There are a few counts of this clone. The chain joins TRBV6-8 to TRBJ1-6; perhaps TRBD1 as D (5 bases). The V gene's germline CDR1 is MNHGY and CDR2 SAAAGT. Trimming removed 6 bases at V and 7 bases at J, with 10 bases between. The CDR3 is 13 amino acids. Here the CDR3 DNA reads TGTGCCAGCAGAGAGACAGAGAATTCACCCCTCCACTTT. Encoded protein: CASRETENSPLHF.

This clone was observed a few times. The genes are TRBV6-8 and TRBJ1-1, with D hard to call. The CDR3 is made up of 14 amino acids. Germline loops: CDR1 MNHGY, CDR2 SAAAGT. The V end lost 2 bases, the J end lost 0 bases, and 7 bases lay between the germline ends. The CDR3 loop is CASSYVQVNTEAFF. The DNA of the CDR3 is TGTGCCAGCAGTTACGTCCAGGTGAACACTGAAGCTTTCTTT.

This clone was observed at least ten times. CDR3 DNA sequence: TGTGCCAGCAGCCTGACAGGGGTTAATAATTCACCCCTCCACTTT. Its protein is CASSLTGVNNSPLHF. V gene TRBV6-8 combines with J gene TRBJ1-6; 8 bases fit TRBD1. Looked up from germline, CDR1 is MNHGY and CDR2 is SAAAGT. CDR3 length: 15 residues. V gave up 6 bases and J gave up 5 bases; unmatched junction bases: 6.

This clone was seen repeatedly, ten times or more. This sequence joins TRBV11-3 and TRBJ2-7; TRBD1 agrees at 10 bases. CDR3 size: 14 residues. J was trimmed by 6 bases and V by 4 bases; bases with no gene match: 6. Germline CDR1 SGHNT, CDR2 YENEEA. Here the CDR3 DNA reads TGTGCCAGCAGCTCTCTAGGACAGGGGGGCGAGCAGTACTTC. Translated, it gives CASSSLGQGGEQYF. Drawing the rest from reference TRBV11-3 and TRBJ2-7, the complete variable domain is EAGVVQSPRYKIIEKKQPVAFWCNPISGHNTLYWYLQNLGQGPELLIRYENEEAVDDSQLPKDRFSAERLKGVDSTLKIQPAELGDSAVYLCASSSLGQGGEQYFGPGTRLTVT.

There are a few counts of this clone. The chain recombines TRBV7-6 with TRBJ1-5; 9 bases match TRBD1. Germline lookup yields CDR1 SGHVS and CDR2 FNYEAQ. This CDR3 comprises 15 residues. V shed 1 base and J 6 bases; nucleotides not matched to a gene: 4. This CDR3 is CASSLDGQGIQPQHF. The CDR3 coding sequence is TGTGCCAGCAGCTTAGATGGACAGGGGATTCAGCCCCAGCATTTT.

V is TRBV6-7 and J is TRBJ2-7, with 8 bases aligning to TRBD1. TRBV6-7 is annotated as an ORF whose role is uncertain. V shed 6 bases and J 7 bases; nucleotides not matched to a gene: 2. This CDR3 is 11 amino acids long. CDR3 loop: CASRRQGEQYV. CDR3 DNA: TGTGCCAGCAGAAGACAGGGGGAGCAGTACGTC.

The chain links TRBV15 to TRBJ2-5, with D perhaps given as TRBD1 or TRBD2 (7 bases each). Germline CDR1 reads LNHNV; CDR2 reads YYDKDF (reference sequence). Trimming left V 0 bases short and J 5 bases short, with 13 bases between. This CDR3 has 15 amino acids. CDR3 sequence: CATSREDREGETQYF. For the CDR3, the DNA is TGTGCCACCAGCAGAGAAGACAGGGAGGGGGAGACCCAGTACTTC.

CDR3 bases: TGCGCCAGCGGGGCTAGCGGGAGCACAGATACGCAGTATTTT. Amino acid sequence: CASGASGSTDTQYF. The chain has TRBV5-1 and TRBJ2-3; TRBD2 aligns across 8 bases. The germline gives CDR1 SGHRS, CDR2 YFSETQ. This CDR3 region has 14 residues. With V trimmed by 7 bases and J by 0 bases, 4 bases remained unmatched.

V is TRBV19 and J is TRBJ2-2; a weak D match, TRBD2 (5 bases). This CDR3 is 16 amino acids long. V lost 1 base and J lost 5, with 14 bases in between. Per the germline V gene, CDR1 is LNHDA and CDR2 is SQIVND (reference sequence). The CDR3 bases are TGTGCCAGTAGTATAGGAGCGGTGGGGTTAACCGGGGAGCTGTTTTTT. Translating gives CASSIGAVGLTGELFF.

This clone counts as medium-sized. V usage is TRBV11-3 and J usage is TRBJ1-1; TRBD1 matches 7 bases. The germline V gene encodes CDR1 SGHNT and CDR2 YENEEA. The CDR3 length is 16 residues. Trimming removed 4 bases from V and 6 bases from J; junction bases left unmatched: 14. The CDR3 sequence is CASSSPSRQGGSEAFF. CDR3 nucleotides: TGTGCCAGCAGCTCCCCTTCGCGGCAGGGGGGCTCTGAAGCTTTCTTT.

This clone occurred once. The gene calls are TRBV5-1 and TRBJ1-2, with D tentatively TRBD1 (6 bases). This CDR3 contains 14 residues. The V end lost 0 bases, the J end lost 7 bases, and 13 bases lay between the germline ends. Germline CDR1 is SGHRS and CDR2 is YFSETQ. The CDR3 loop is CASSLATGAGGYTF. The CDR3 DNA reads as TGCGCCAGCAGCTTGGCCACGGGGGCAGGTGGCTACACCTTC.

V and J are TRBV19 and TRBJ2-2; D remains unclear. Trimming stripped 4 bases from V and 6 bases from J, with 9 bases between. The CDR3 extends over 13 amino acids. Germline CDR1 LNHDA, CDR2 SQIVND (reference sequence). CDR3 DNA sequence: TGTGCCAGTAGTAAAAAAGGCGCCGGGGAGCTGTTTTTT. Its protein product is CASSKKGAGELFF.

The V gene is TRBV9, the J gene TRBJ1-1, with D tentatively TRBD1 (5 bases). Germline V CDR1 and CDR2: SGDLS, YYNGEE. The CDR3 runs to 12 residues. V shed 5 bases and J shed 11 bases, with 16 bases lying between them. As DNA, the CDR3 is TGTGCCAGCAGGGAGGGGATGGCCGGTGCTTTCTTT. As protein: CASREGMAGAFF.

DNA of the CDR3: TGTGCCAGCAGCTGGGGGACAGGGGATTCACCCCTCCACTTT. Its protein product is CASSWGTGDSPLHF. This chain connects TRBV11-3 to TRBJ1-6; 10 nucleotides line up with TRBD1. The junction had 2 bases not matched to a gene; V was cut back by 4 bases and J by 8 bases. CDR1 is SGHNT and CDR2 is YENEEA in the germline V gene. The CDR3 covers 14 residues.

V usage is TRBV5-2 and J usage is TRBJ2-1; the D call TRBD2 from the table was never checked on the DNA. TRBV5-2 is a recognized pseudogene. CDR3 length: 17 residues. Written as DNA, the CDR3 is TGTGCCAGCAGCCAAGATCCTAAGCGGCCTTCCTACAATGAGCAGTTCTTC. This sequence encodes CASSQDPKRPSYNEQFF.

The sample holds a few counts of this clone. The chain has TRBV6-8 and TRBJ2-5; 12 bases are a match to TRBD1. The junction had 8 bases not matched to a gene; V was cut back by 7 bases and J by 5 bases. Germline CDR1 and CDR2: MNHGY and SAAAGT. The CDR3 loop spans 15 amino acids. CDR3 in DNA: TGTGCCAGCACCAGCGGGACAGGGGGCGGCGAGACCCAGTACTTC. This codes for CASTSGTGGGETQYF.

The genes are TRBV6-4 and TRBJ2-3; no definite D call. This CDR3 spans 13 amino acids. With 3 bases removed from V and 6 bases from J, the gap between germline ends came to 10 bases. The germline V gene has CDR1 MRHNA and CDR2 SNTAGT. CDR3 loop: CASSERPRDTQYF. CDR3 sequence (DNA): TGTGCCAGCAGTGAACGGCCCCGCGATACGCAGTATTTT.

V is TRBV14 and J is TRBJ2-2; D remains ambiguous. Germline CDR1 SGHDN, CDR2 FVKESK. CDR3 length: 15 amino acids. Trimming removed 3 bases at V and 0 bases at J, with 8 bases between. The CDR3 reads CASSHGLSNTGELFF. The DNA for the CDR3 is TGTGCCAGCAGCCATGGTCTTTCGAACACCGGGGAGCTGTTTTTT.

The J gene is TRBJ1-5, the V gene TRBV19; D possibly corresponds to TRBD1 (5 bases). The CDR3 runs 19 residues. Deletions cut 0 bases from V and 5 bases from J, with 23 bases between. Germline CDR1 is LNHDA and CDR2 is SQIVND (reference sequence). The CDR3 nucleotides read TGTGCCAGTAGTATAGATTCTCAAACGGACATTTGGGGGGATCAGCCCCAGCATTTT. It specifies CASSIDSQTDIWGDQPQHF.

The chain joins TRBV19 to TRBJ2-3, with 9 bases fitting TRBD1. Trimming took 6 bases from V and 7 from J; bases not matched to a gene: 8. The length of the CDR3 is 14 residues. The germline gives CDR1 LNHDA, CDR2 SQIVND (reference sequence). The CDR3 spells CASRRTGAGNTQYF. The CDR3 DNA reads TGTGCCAGTAGGCGGACAGGGGCAGGGAATACGCAGTATTTT.

Many counts were recorded for this clone. This chain joins TRBV6-8 and TRBJ2-3, with 7 bases fitting TRBD1. CDR1 and CDR2 from the germline V gene are MNHGY and SAAAGT. The CDR3 is 16 residues long. The V gene end was trimmed by 4 bases and the J gene end by 0 bases; junction bases not matched to a gene: 7. Here the CDR3 reads CASSSSTGSSTDTQYF. The CDR3 nucleotides read TGTGCCAGCAGTTCCTCGACAGGGTCTAGCACAGATACGCAGTATTTT.